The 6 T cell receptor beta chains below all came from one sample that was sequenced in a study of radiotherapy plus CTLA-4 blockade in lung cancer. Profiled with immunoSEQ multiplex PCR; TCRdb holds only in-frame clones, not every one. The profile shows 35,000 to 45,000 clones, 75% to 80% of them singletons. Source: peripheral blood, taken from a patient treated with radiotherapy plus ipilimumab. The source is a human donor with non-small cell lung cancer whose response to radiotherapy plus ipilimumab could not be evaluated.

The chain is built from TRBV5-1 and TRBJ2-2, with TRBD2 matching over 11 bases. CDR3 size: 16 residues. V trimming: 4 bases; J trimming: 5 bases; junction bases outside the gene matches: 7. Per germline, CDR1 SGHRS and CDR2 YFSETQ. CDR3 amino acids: CASSPNSGRDTGELFF. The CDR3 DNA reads TGCGCCAGCAGCCCAAATAGCGGGAGGGATACCGGGGAGCTGTTTTTT.

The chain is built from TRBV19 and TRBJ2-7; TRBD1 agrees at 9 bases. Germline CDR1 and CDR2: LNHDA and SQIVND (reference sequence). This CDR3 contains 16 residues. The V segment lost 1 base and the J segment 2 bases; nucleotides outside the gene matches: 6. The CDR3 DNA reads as TGTGCCAGTAGTATAGGACAGGGGGTTACAACCTACGAGCAGTACTTC. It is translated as CASSIGQGVTTYEQYF.

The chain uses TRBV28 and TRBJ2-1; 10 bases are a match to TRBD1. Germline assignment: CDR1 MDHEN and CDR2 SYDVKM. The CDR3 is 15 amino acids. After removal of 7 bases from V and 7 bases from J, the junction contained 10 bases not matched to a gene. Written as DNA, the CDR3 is TGTGCCAGCACCATTGGGGGGACAGGGGTTAATGAGCAGTTCTTC. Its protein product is CASTIGGTGVNEQFF.

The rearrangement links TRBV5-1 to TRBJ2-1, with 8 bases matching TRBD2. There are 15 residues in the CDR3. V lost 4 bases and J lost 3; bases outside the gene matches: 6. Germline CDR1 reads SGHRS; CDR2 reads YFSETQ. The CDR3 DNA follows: TGCGCCAGCAGCGCGACTAGCGCCTTCTACAATGAGCAGTTCTTC. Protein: CASSATSAFYNEQFF.

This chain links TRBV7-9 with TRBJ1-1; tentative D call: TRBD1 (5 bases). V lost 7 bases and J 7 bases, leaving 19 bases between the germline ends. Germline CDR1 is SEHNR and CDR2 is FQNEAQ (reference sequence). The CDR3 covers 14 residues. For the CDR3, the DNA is TGTGCCAGCATAAAGGGAGGGGCCGCCGTTGAAGCTTTCTTT. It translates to CASIKGGAAVEAFF.

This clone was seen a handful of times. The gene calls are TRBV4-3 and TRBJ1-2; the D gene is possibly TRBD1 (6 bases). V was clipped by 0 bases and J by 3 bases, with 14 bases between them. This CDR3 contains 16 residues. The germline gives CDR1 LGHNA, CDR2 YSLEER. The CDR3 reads CASSQDAGATDYGYTF. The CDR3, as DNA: TGCGCCAGCAGCCAAGATGCGGGGGCTACGGACTATGGCTACACCTTC.